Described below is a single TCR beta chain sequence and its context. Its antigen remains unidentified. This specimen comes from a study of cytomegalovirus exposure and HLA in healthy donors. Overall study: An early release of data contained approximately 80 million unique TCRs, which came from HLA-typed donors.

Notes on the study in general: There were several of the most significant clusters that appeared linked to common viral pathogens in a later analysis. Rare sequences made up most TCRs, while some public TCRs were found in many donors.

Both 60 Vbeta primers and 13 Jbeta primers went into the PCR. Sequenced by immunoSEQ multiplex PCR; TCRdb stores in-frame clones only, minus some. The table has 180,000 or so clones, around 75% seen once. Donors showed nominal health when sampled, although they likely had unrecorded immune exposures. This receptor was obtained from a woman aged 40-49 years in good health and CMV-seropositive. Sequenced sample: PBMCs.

Here the CDR3 DNA reads TGTGCCACCAGCGACCGGGACAGGACCTACGAGCAGTACTTC. It translates to CATSDRDRTYEQYF. The chain combines TRBV15 with TRBJ2-7, with TRBD1 matching over 8 bases. The trim removed 5 bases at V and 2 bases at J, leaving 5 bases unmatched. CDR1 LNHNV and CDR2 YYDKDF come from the germline V gene (reference sequence). This CDR3 has 14 amino acids.